The text below deals with one T cell receptor (beta chain). The protocol was immunoSEQ multiplex PCR, while the TCRdb copy is restricted to in-frame clones and leaves out a portion. The sample consists of fewer than 35,000 clones, approximately 93% of them appearing once. This sample is drawn from a study of T cells in tuberculosis. Study-level information: In South Africa, adults with active tuberculosis were compared with IGRA-negative and latently infected IGRA-positive adolescents.

Germline V gene sequence: CDR1 SEHNR, CDR2 FQNEAQ (reference sequence). The V end lost 5 bases, the J end lost 4 bases, and 23 bases lay between the germline ends. The CDR3 has 17 amino acids. The TCR originated in a donor between 5 and 29 years old with latent tuberculosis or without tuberculosis infection. Material for sequencing was PBMCs. V and J are TRBV7-9 and TRBJ1-1; possibly TRBD1 for D (5 bases). The CDR3 coding sequence is TGTGCCAGCAGCCCCCGGAGCGTACGGGGGATGGTCACTGAAGCTTTCTTT. It specifies CASSPRSVRGMVTEAFF.